These T cell receptor beta chains were read from a single sample in a study of T cell responses to AZD1222 COVID-19 vaccine. Using immunoSEQ multiplex PCR, the repertoire was profiled, and TCRdb retains in-frame clones only, with some absent. This table has roughly 80,000 clones, 90% appearing once. The specimen was peripheral blood, collected 28 days after the second AZD1222 dose. The receptor set was obtained from an adult who received the AZD1222 COVID-19 vaccine. CDR3s include the opening cysteine and the closing phenylalanine or tryptophan. The order of the fields is clone size, V gene, J gene, D gene, CDR3 protein, CDR3 DNA. A D gene is named only where the DNA matches it firmly. Clone size, where shown, is once, few, many, or a class for clones that have expanded.

>-|TRBV6-1|TRBJ1-2|-
CASSESPGYGYTF
TGTGCCAGCAGTGAATCCCCGGGGTATGGCTACACCTTC
>-|TRBV6-5|TRBJ1-2|-
CASRPQINYGYTF
TGTGCCAGCAGACCACAGATTAACTATGGCTACACCTTC
>-|TRBV4-2|TRBJ2-5|-
CASSQTSLVQETQYF
TGTGCCAGCAGCCAAACCTCACTAGTTCAAGAGACCCAGTACTTC
>-|TRBV5-6|TRBJ2-1|-
CASSPTDIYNEQFF
TGTGCCAGCAGCCCTACCGACATCTACAATGAGCAGTTCTTC
>few|TRBV30|TRBJ1-6|TRBD1
CAWGLKTGPNSPLHF
TGTGCCTGGGGACTGAAGACAGGGCCCAATTCACCCCTCCACTTT
>-|TRBV18|TRBJ2-1|TRBD1
CASSPPITPGQGGNEQFF
TGTGCCAGCTCACCACCCATTACCCCGGGACAGGGTGGAAATGAGCAGTTCTTC
>-|TRBV6-5|TRBJ1-3|TRBD1
CASSSGQGRNTIYF
TGTGCCAGCAGCTCCGGACAGGGTAGAAACACCATATATTTT
>-|TRBV5-6|TRBJ2-7|TRBD2
CASSLPSGRANEQYF
TGTGCCAGCAGCTTGCCTAGCGGGAGGGCCAACGAGCAGTACTTC
>-|TRBV7-2|TRBJ2-7|-
CASSVGASYEQYF
TGTGCCAGCTCGGTGGGCGCCTCCTACGAGCAGTACTTC
>-|TRBV10-3|TRBJ2-1|TRBD2
CAISGGRTGYEQFF
TGTGCCATCTCGGGCGGGAGGACCGGGTATGAGCAGTTCTTC
>once|TRBV12-3/TRBV12-4|TRBJ2-1|-
CSSWGYSYNEQFF
TGTTCAAGCTGGGGTTACTCCTACAATGAGCAGTTCTTC
>-|TRBV12-3/TRBV12-4|TRBJ1-2|-
CASSLRREVTF
TGTGCCAGCTCCTTGCGCAGAGAGGTCACCTTC
>-|TRBV3-1/TRBV3-2|TRBJ1-3|TRBD1
CASSQGIQGNTIYF
TGTGCCAGCAGCCAAGGAATACAGGGGAACACCATATATTTT
>-|TRBV5-8|TRBJ2-1|-
CASSLSAYSYNEQFF
TGTGCCAGCAGCTTGTCAGCTTACTCCTACAATGAGCAGTTCTTC
>-|TRBV7-9|TRBJ2-1|-
CASSLGYNEQFF
TGTGCCAGCAGCTTGGGGTACAATGAGCAGTTCTTC
>-|TRBV29-1|TRBJ1-1|-
CSVDFGYSRNTEAFF
TGCAGCGTTGATTTTGGGTACAGTAGGAACACTGAAGCTTTCTTT
>-|TRBV5-1|TRBJ2-2|-
CASSFVRGELFF
TGCGCCAGCAGCTTTGTACGGGGGGAGCTGTTTTTT
>-|TRBV3-1/TRBV3-2|TRBJ1-2|-
CASSQGGGGKNGYTF
TGTGCCAGCAGCCAAGGAGGGGGGGGCAAAAATGGCTACACCTTC
>-|TRBV7-2|TRBJ2-2|-
CASSLLGSSNTGELFF
TGTGCCAGCAGCCTACTCGGGTCATCGAACACCGGGGAGCTGTTTTTT
>-|TRBV11-3|TRBJ2-1|TRBD1
CASSPRQGLVSNEQFF
TGTGCCAGCAGCCCGCGACAGGGCCTCGTCAGCAATGAGCAGTTCTTC
>-|TRBV7-8|TRBJ2-1|-
CASSLGLHSYNEQFF
TGTGCCAGCAGCTTAGGGTTACACTCCTACAATGAGCAGTTCTTC
>-|TRBV10-3|TRBJ1-1|TRBD1
CAIRDREGTEAFF
TGTGCCATCAGAGACAGGGAGGGCACTGAAGCTTTCTTT
>-|TRBV5-1|TRBJ2-1|TRBD2
CASSFTEAGNNEQFF
TGCGCCAGCAGCTTTACTGAAGCGGGGAACAATGAGCAGTTCTTC
>-|TRBV7-8|TRBJ1-1|-
CASSLPGNTEAFF
TGTGCCAGCAGTTTACCAGGTAACACTGAAGCTTTCTTT
>-|TRBV5-1|TRBJ1-1|TRBD1
CASSWQGQGSEAFF
TGCGCCAGCAGCTGGCAGGGACAGGGGTCCGAAGCTTTCTTT
>-|TRBV6-5|TRBJ2-3|-
CASRGSSDTQYF
TGTGCCAGCAGAGGCTCATCAGATACGCAGTATTTT
>-|TRBV15|TRBJ1-6|-
CATGGQLLNSPLHF
TGTGCCACCGGCGGGCAGCTACTTAATTCACCCCTCCACTTT
>-|TRBV5-4|TRBJ1-2|-
CASSLAGFYGYTF
TGTGCCAGCAGCTTGGCAGGGTTCTATGGCTACACCTTC
>-|TRBV29-1|TRBJ1-1|-
CSVEGAGVEAFF
TGCAGCGTTGAAGGGGCAGGGGTTGAAGCTTTCTTT
>-|TRBV7-6|TRBJ2-1|-
CASSSASGRSSYNEQFF
TGTGCCAGCAGCTCCGCTTCCGGGAGAAGCTCCTACAATGAGCAGTTCTTC
>-|TRBV6-1|TRBJ1-5|TRBD1
CASSEMAGGYRPQHF
TGTGCCAGCAGTGAAATGGCAGGGGGCTATCGGCCCCAGCATTTT
>-|TRBV30|TRBJ2-5|TRBD2
CAWGTSGDQETQYF
TGTGCCTGGGGGACTAGCGGGGATCAAGAGACCCAGTACTTC
>-|TRBV4-1|TRBJ2-5|-
CASSLRDVQETQYF
TGCGCCAGCAGCCTCCGGGACGTCCAAGAGACCCAGTACTTC
>once|TRBV5-1|TRBJ1-1|-
CASSIGSGTEAFF
TGCGCCAGCAGCATCGGGTCGGGGACTGAAGCTTTCTTT
>-|TRBV9|TRBJ2-3|-
CASSEGRQAAGDTQYF
TGTGCCAGCAGCGAGGGGAGACAGGCCGCCGGAGATACGCAGTATTTT
>-|TRBV19|TRBJ1-5|-
CASRRQVNQPQHF
TGTGCCAGTAGGAGACAGGTCAATCAGCCCCAGCATTTT
>-|TRBV24-1|TRBJ2-3|TRBD2
CATSDPSGGTDTQYF
TGTGCCACCAGTGACCCAAGCGGGGGCACAGATACGCAGTATTTT
>-|TRBV7-6|TRBJ1-5|TRBD1
CASSLVSGGNQPQHF
TGTGCCAGCAGCTTAGTTTCAGGGGGGAATCAGCCCCAGCATTTT
>once|TRBV2|TRBJ1-6|TRBD1
CASKRTGAKSPLHF
TGTGCCAGCAAACGGACAGGGGCAAAGTCACCCCTCCACTTT
>-|TRBV24-1|TRBJ2-7|-
CATGGESSYEQYF
TGTGCCACCGGCGGGGAGAGCTCCTACGAGCAGTACTTC
>once|TRBV5-1|TRBJ2-1|-
CASSFGAGSDEQFF
TGCGCCAGCAGCTTCGGGGCAGGGTCTGATGAGCAGTTCTTC
>-|TRBV25-1|TRBJ2-3|-
CASSERVSTDTQYF
TGTGCCAGCAGTGAGCGGGTGAGCACAGATACGCAGTATTTT
>-|TRBV10-3|TRBJ2-3|TRBD2
CAITSGDTDTQYF
TGTGCCATCACTAGCGGGGACACAGATACGCAGTATTTT
>-|TRBV6-2/TRBV6-3|TRBJ2-2|-
CASSRHGTGELFF
TGTGCCAGCAGTCGCCACGGCACCGGGGAGCTGTTTTTT
>-|TRBV28|TRBJ2-3|-
CASSGSQQAGFLDTQYF
TGTGCCAGCAGTGGGAGCCAGCAGGCCGGTTTCTTAGATACGCAGTATTTT
>-|TRBV29-1|TRBJ2-5|-
CSVAGETQYF
TGCAGCGTTGCGGGTGAGACCCAGTACTTC
>-|TRBV25-1|TRBJ1-1|-
CASSTEGGNTEAFF
TGTGCCAGCAGTACGGAAGGAGGGAACACTGAAGCTTTCTTT
>-|TRBV6-5|TRBJ1-3|-
CASSYSGASGNTIYF
TGTGCCAGCAGTTACTCCGGGGCCTCTGGAAACACCATATATTTT
>-|TRBV30|TRBJ1-4|TRBD1
CAWRGGPGTGTNEKLFF
TGTGCCTGGAGGGGAGGACCCGGGACAGGAACTAATGAAAAACTGTTTTTT
>-|TRBV11-2|TRBJ2-3|TRBD2
CASSFTAGGFTDTQYF
TGTGCCAGCAGCTTTACAGCGGGGGGATTCACAGATACGCAGTATTTT
>-|TRBV11-2|TRBJ1-5|-
CASSLDAGSNQPQHF
TGTGCCAGCAGCTTAGACGCTGGCAGCAATCAGCCCCAGCATTTT
>few|TRBV11-1|TRBJ1-1|-
CASSKRTDANTEAFF
TGTGCCAGCAGCAAAAGGACGGACGCGAACACTGAAGCTTTCTTT
>-|TRBV6-2/TRBV6-3|TRBJ1-1|TRBD1
CASSYGRDREYTEAFF
TGTGCCAGCAGTTACGGCCGGGACAGGGAGTACACTGAAGCTTTCTTT
>-|TRBV6-2/TRBV6-3|TRBJ1-6|-
CASSRGYYNSPLHF
TGTGCCAGCAGTCGCGGCTACTATAATTCACCCCTCCACTTT
>once|TRBV7-2|TRBJ1-1|-
CASSAGIEAFF
TGTGCCAGCAGCGCGGGGATCGAAGCTTTCTTT
>-|TRBV4-1|TRBJ1-3|-
CASSQDVTGISGNTIYF
TGCGCCAGCAGCCAAGACGTTACAGGGATCTCTGGAAACACCATATATTTT
>-|TRBV3-1/TRBV3-2|TRBJ2-7|-
CASRMGGASHEQYF
TGTGCCAGCAGAATGGGGGGGGCCTCCCACGAGCAGTACTTC